This entry describes one T cell receptor (beta chain). These data originate in a study of cytomegalovirus exposure and HLA in healthy donors. Primers for the PCR totalled 60 Vbeta and 13 Jbeta. Profiled with immunoSEQ multiplex PCR; TCRdb holds only in-frame clones, not every one. The sample holds more than 100,000 clones, about 61% seen once. The V end was cut by 7 bases, the J end by 4 bases, with 12 bases between. The CDR3 extends over 13 amino acids. The germline CDR1 and CDR2 sequences are SGHTA and FQGNSA. Sequencing was performed on PBMCs. This receptor was identified in a woman aged 35 to 49 in good health and CMV-seronegative. The gene calls are TRBV7-2 and TRBJ2-3; D might be TRBD1 (6 bases). The CDR3 sequence: CASILQGADTQYF. Written as DNA, the CDR3 is TGTGCCAGCATCCTACAGGGCGCAGATACGCAGTATTTT.